These 12 T cell receptor beta chains were sequenced from one sample in a study of cytomegalovirus exposure and HLA in healthy donors (dated by TCRdb to about 2017). Library generation was performed with the immunoSEQ multiplex PCR assay. For the multiplex PCR, a mixture combining 60 forward primers for TCR Vbeta segments and 13 reverse primers for TCR Jbeta segments was used. TCRdb mirrors the immuneACCESS table, restricted to in-frame sequences. Some clones are absent from its copies; in checked studies, under half trace to an unresolved V gene, and the reason for the others is unknown. Within this sample are some 120,000 clones, with 81% of them counted one time only. The top ten clones comprise 4% of the sample. The specimen was PBMCs. Receptor source: a man younger than 30 in good health and CMV-seropositive.

The rearrangement joins TRBV6-6 to TRBJ1-1; TRBD1 matches 8 bases. Germline values: CDR1 MNHNY, CDR2 SVGAGI (reference sequence). V shed 6 bases and J 0 bases; nucleotides not matched to a gene: 3. This CDR3 is built from 14 residues. In DNA form, the CDR3 reads TGTGCCAGCAGCCGGACAGGGTTGAACACTGAAGCTTTCTTT. This codes for CASSRTGLNTEAFF.

This chain uses TRBV5-1 with TRBJ2-1, with 7 bases that match TRBD1. V lost 9 bases, J lost 1 base, and 7 bases stayed unmatched. Per germline, CDR1 SGHRS and CDR2 YFSETQ. This CDR3 has 14 amino acids. CDR3 in DNA: TGCGCCACTTCGACAGGGTATTCCTACAATGAGCAGTTCTTC. Amino acids: CATSTGYSYNEQFF.

V is TRBV30 and J is TRBJ1-1; D possibly corresponds to TRBD1 (5 bases). CDR3 length equals 15 residues. Looked up from germline, CDR1 is GTSNPN and CDR2 is SVGIG (reference sequence). V was cut by 2 bases and J by 0 bases, with 13 bases left in between. In nucleotides, the CDR3 is TGTGCCTGGAGTTCAGGGATCTACATGAACACTGAAGCTTTCTTT. The encoded protein is CAWSSGIYMNTEAFF.

The rearrangement joins TRBV27 to TRBJ1-2; maybe TRBD1 (6 bases). CDR1 MNHEY and CDR2 SMNVEV come from the germline V gene (reference sequence). The CDR3 length is 17 residues. V gave up 5 bases and J gave up 0 bases, with 19 bases separating them. CDR3 loop: CASSVFGAGGPNYGYTF. CDR3 nucleotides: TGTGCCAGCAGTGTTTTCGGGGCTGGGGGCCCTAACTATGGCTACACCTTC.

In its sample, this clone was seen a few times. The gene calls are TRBV5-1 and TRBJ1-1; 9 nucleotides align to TRBD1. The CDR3 is made up of 15 amino acids. Germline CDR1 is SGHRS and CDR2 is YFSETQ. With 4 bases clipped from V and 4 bases from J, the junction kept 8 bases outside the gene matches. The chain's CDR3 is CASSRGQGVGTEAFF. The CDR3 nucleotides read TGCGCCAGCAGCAGGGGACAGGGAGTTGGCACTGAAGCTTTCTTT. Full variable domain (outside the CDR3, taken from reference TRBV5-1 and TRBJ1-1): KAGVTQTPRYLIKTRGQQVTLSCSPISGHRSVSWYQQTPGQGLQFLFEYFSETQRNKGNFPGRFSGRQFSNSRSEMNVSTLELGDSALYLCASSRGQGVGTEAFFGQGTRLTVV.

This clone was counted a few times. The rearrangement joins TRBV7-2 to TRBJ1-1; 7 positions match TRBD1. Germline CDR1 and CDR2: SGHTA and FQGNSA. CDR3 length: 14 amino acids. V lost 2 bases and J lost 5; bases outside the gene matches: 5. The CDR3 loop reads CASSLYRGRTEAFF. DNA for the CDR3: TGTGCCAGCAGCTTATATAGGGGGCGTACTGAAGCTTTCTTT.

The V call is TRBV27, the J call TRBJ2-7, with 12 bases that match TRBD1. The V segment lost 9 bases and the J segment 1 base; nucleotides outside the gene matches: 4. The V gene's germline CDR1 is MNHEY and CDR2 SMNVEV (reference sequence). This CDR3 spans 14 amino acids. This chain's CDR3 is CASGTGGQSYEQYF. CDR3 bases: TGTGCCAGTGGGACAGGGGGCCAATCCTACGAGCAGTACTTC.

The V and J genes are TRBV30 and TRBJ2-5, with D perhaps TRBD1 (6 bases). V gave up 2 bases and J gave up 2 bases, with 15 bases separating them. The CDR3 has 15 amino acids. The germline gives CDR1 GTSNPN, CDR2 SVGIG (reference sequence). The CDR3 region has the DNA TGTGCCTGGAGTATCCGGGACACACAACAAGAGACCCAGTACTTC. As protein: CAWSIRDTQQETQYF.

V gene TRBV19 combines with J gene TRBJ1-5, with 11 bases identical to TRBD1. Germline V gives CDR1 LNHDA, CDR2 SQIVND (reference sequence). Germline trimming cut 5 bases from V and 6 bases from J; bases unmatched to any gene: 6. This CDR3 is built from 15 residues. The CDR3 region is CASSPRTGGTQPQHF. For the CDR3, the DNA is TGTGCCAGTAGTCCCCGGACAGGGGGCACTCAGCCCCAGCATTTT.

The chain couples TRBV27 to TRBJ2-7, with a tentative D call TRBD2 (6 bases). V was pared by 3 bases and J by 0 bases, with 18 bases between. This CDR3 contains 17 residues. CDR1 and CDR2 (germline): MNHEY, SMNVEV (reference sequence). This chain's CDR3 is CASSFRSGAESSYEQYF. The CDR3, as DNA: TGTGCCAGCAGTTTTCGTTCGGGAGCCGAGAGCTCCTACGAGCAGTACTTC.

The chain joins TRBV6-1 to TRBJ1-2; D might be TRBD1 (5 bases). Germline assignment: CDR1 MNHNS and CDR2 SASEGT. V shed 2 bases and J shed 10 bases, with 14 bases lying between them. The CDR3 extends over 13 amino acids. CDR3 nucleotides: TGTGCCAGCAGTGAAAGCGGGGGTCTCTCCTACACCTTC. Protein product: CASSESGGLSYTF.

The J gene is TRBJ1-6, the V gene TRBV4-1, with D uncertain. The germline V and J ends were trimmed by 0 bases and 10 bases, with 22 bases remaining between them. There are 18 residues in the CDR3. In germline, CDR1 is MGHRA, CDR2 YSYEKL. As DNA, the CDR3 is TGCGCCAGCAGCCAAGAACTCCCGCAGGAAAGGCCCCAATCACCCCTCCACTTT. Amino acid sequence: CASSQELPQERPQSPLHF.